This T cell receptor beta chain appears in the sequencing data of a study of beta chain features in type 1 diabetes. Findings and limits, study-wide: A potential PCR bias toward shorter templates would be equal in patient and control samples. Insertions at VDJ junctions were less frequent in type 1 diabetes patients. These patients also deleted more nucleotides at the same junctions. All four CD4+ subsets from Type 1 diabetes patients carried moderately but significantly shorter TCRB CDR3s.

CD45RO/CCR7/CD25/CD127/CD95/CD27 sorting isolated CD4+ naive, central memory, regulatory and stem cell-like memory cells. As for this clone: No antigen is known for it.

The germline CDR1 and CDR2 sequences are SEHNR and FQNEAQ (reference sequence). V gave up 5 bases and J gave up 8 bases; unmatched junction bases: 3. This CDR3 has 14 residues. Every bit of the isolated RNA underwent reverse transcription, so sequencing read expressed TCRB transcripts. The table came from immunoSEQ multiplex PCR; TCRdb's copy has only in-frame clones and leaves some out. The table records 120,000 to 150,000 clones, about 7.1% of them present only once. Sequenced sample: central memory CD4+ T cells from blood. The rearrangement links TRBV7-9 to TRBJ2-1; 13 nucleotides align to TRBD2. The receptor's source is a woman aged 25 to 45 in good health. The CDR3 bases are TGTGCCAGCAGCCCGACTAGCGGGAGGCATGAGCAGTTCTTC. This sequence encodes CASSPTSGRHEQFF.